These 12 T cell receptor beta chains share one sample of origin, sequenced in a study of blood T cell repertoires in COVID-19. Profiling relied on immunoSEQ multiplex PCR, and the TCRdb table lists in-frame clones only, not all of them. Among 100,000 to 150,000 clones listed, 84% were seen once. The sequenced material came from peripheral blood. All receptors derive from a woman in her twenties or thirties who had recovered from COVID-19.

The rearrangement links TRBV7-2 to TRBJ1-2, with 7 positions matching TRBD1. V was pared by 5 bases and J by 3 bases, with 9 bases of the junction left unmatched. Per germline, CDR1 SGHTA and CDR2 FQGNSA. CDR3 length equals 15 residues. DNA for the CDR3: TGTGCCAGCAGCACAGGAGTGACAGGGCACTATGGCTACACCTTC. Its protein product is CASSTGVTGHYGYTF.

The chain has TRBV19 and TRBJ1-2; the match to TRBD1 covers 10 bases. This CDR3 spans 16 amino acids. J lost 2 bases, V lost 9 bases, and 12 bases had no gene match. Per germline, CDR1 LNHDA and CDR2 SQIVND (reference sequence). CDR3 loop: CASSFETGGVNYGYTF. CDR3 DNA sequence: TGTGCCAGCTCTTTCGAGACAGGGGGCGTAAACTATGGCTACACCTTC.

The chain couples TRBV6-6 to TRBJ1-4; D is unresolved. V was pared by 0 bases and J by 10 bases, with 18 bases between. The length of the CDR3 is 16 residues. Germline values: CDR1 MNHNY, CDR2 SVGAGI (reference sequence). Here the CDR3 DNA reads TGTGCCAGCAGTTACTCTTTCACACCTGCGGAGGGAAAACTGTTTTTT. This codes for CASSYSFTPAEGKLFF.

The chain is built from TRBV5-6 and TRBJ2-5, with 8 bases matching TRBD1. The CDR3 length is 15 residues. Per the germline V gene, CDR1 is SGHDT and CDR2 is YYEEEE. V was clipped by 1 base and J by 5 bases; unmatched bases: 7. Here the CDR3 DNA reads TGTGCCAGCAGCTTGCCAGGGGGCGTCGAGGAGACCCAGTACTTC. Translated, it gives CASSLPGGVEETQYF.

The chain recombines TRBV6-1 with TRBJ2-7, with D possibly being TRBD2 (6 bases). This CDR3 is 14 amino acids long. V was trimmed by 3 bases and J by 0 bases, leaving 9 bases between them. Germline V gives CDR1 MNHNS, CDR2 SASEGT. The CDR3 bases are TGTGCCAGCAGTGAGGTCGGGAGCTCCTACGAGCAGTACTTC. This encodes CASSEVGSSYEQYF.

The genes are TRBV29-1 and TRBJ2-1; D might be TRBD2 (6 bases). The V and J ends lost 3 bases and 0 bases respectively, with 9 bases between them. CDR1 is SQVTM, CDR2 ANQGSEA, per germline. The CDR3 totals 14 residues. The CDR3 region is CSVDYGSSYNEQFF. The CDR3 DNA reads as TGCAGCGTTGATTACGGGAGCTCCTACAATGAGCAGTTCTTC.

The chain couples TRBV7-9 to TRBJ1-1, with a weak D call TRBD1 (5 bases). The length of the CDR3 is 13 residues. The V and J ends lost 8 bases and 6 bases respectively, with 16 bases between them. From germline, CDR1 is SEHNR and CDR2 FQNEAQ (reference sequence). CDR3 loop: CASAKWGDPEAFF. The CDR3 bases are TGTGCCAGCGCGAAATGGGGGGACCCTGAAGCTTTCTTT.

V usage is TRBV2 and J usage is TRBJ1-4; a weak D match, TRBD1 (5 bases). The ends were cut back, 7 bases at V and 8 bases at J, with 17 bases in the middle. Germline V gene sequence: CDR1 SNHLY, CDR2 FYNNEI. The length of the CDR3 is 14 residues. The CDR3 sequence is CASNDSPLKEKLFF. In DNA, the CDR3 is TGTGCCAGCAACGACAGCCCCTTAAAGGAAAAACTGTTTTTT.

The chain employs TRBV19 and TRBJ1-2; D might be TRBD1 (6 bases). The CDR3 spans 13 residues. Trimming stripped 5 bases from V and 4 bases from J, with 11 bases between. CDR1 is LNHDA, CDR2 SQIVND, per germline (reference sequence). The DNA of the CDR3 is TGTGCCAGTAGTGCCAGGACAGTCTATGGCTACACCTTC. Translation gives CASSARTVYGYTF.

The J gene is TRBJ1-6, the V gene TRBV27; D ambiguous. Trimming pared 3 bases from V and 11 bases from J, leaving 11 bases between. The CDR3 runs to 13 residues. Germline CDR1 MNHEY, CDR2 SMNVEV (reference sequence). The chain's CDR3 is CASSLGGRTPLHF. CDR3 DNA: TGTGCCAGCAGTTTGGGAGGGAGGACACCCCTCCACTTT.

The J gene is TRBJ1-2, the V gene TRBV9; a weak D match, TRBD1 (5 bases). Germline values: CDR1 SGDLS, CDR2 YYNGEE. V was trimmed by 0 bases and J by 8 bases, leaving 11 bases between them. The CDR3 loop spans 13 amino acids. CDR3 protein: CASSVGQREGYTF. As DNA, the CDR3 is TGTGCCAGCAGCGTAGGACAGAGAGAGGGCTACACCTTC.

The chain recombines TRBV25-1 with TRBJ1-1, with D possibly being TRBD1 (5 bases). Trimming left V 2 bases short and J 9 bases short, with 19 bases between. This CDR3 has 15 residues. Per the germline V gene, CDR1 is MGHDK and CDR2 is SYGVNS. The CDR3 DNA reads as TGTGCCAGCAGTGAAAACCTCCCCAGGGAATCGAAAGCTTTCTTT. Translated, it gives CASSENLPRESKAFF.